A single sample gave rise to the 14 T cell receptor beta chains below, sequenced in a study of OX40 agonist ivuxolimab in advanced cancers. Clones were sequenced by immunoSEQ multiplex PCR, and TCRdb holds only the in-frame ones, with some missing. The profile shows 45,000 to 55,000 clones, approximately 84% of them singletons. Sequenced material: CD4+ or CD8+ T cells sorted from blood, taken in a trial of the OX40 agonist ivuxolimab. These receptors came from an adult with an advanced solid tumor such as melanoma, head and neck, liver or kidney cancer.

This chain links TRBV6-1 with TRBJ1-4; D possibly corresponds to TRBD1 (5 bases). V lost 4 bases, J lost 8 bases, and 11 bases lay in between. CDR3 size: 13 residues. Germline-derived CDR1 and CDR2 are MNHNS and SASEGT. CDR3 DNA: TGTGCCAGCAGTGGAGATCACAGGGAAAAACTGTTTTTT. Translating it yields CASSGDHREKLFF.

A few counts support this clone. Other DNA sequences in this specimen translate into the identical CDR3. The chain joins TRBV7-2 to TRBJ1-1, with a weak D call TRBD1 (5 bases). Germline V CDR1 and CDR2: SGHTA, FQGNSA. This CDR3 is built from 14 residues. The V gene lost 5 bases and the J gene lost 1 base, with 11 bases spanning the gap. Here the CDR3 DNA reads TGTGCCAGCAGCCTGGGGGGAGGGAACACTGAAGCTTTCTTT. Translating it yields CASSLGGGNTEAFF.

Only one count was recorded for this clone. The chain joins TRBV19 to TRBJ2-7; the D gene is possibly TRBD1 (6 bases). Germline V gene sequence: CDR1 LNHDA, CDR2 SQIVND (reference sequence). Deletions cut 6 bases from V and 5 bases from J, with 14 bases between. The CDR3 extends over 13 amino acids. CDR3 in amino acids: CASRAGVGDEQYF. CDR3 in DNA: TGTGCCAGTAGGGCAGGGGTAGGGGACGAGCAGTACTTC. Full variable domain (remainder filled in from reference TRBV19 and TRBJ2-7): DGGITQSPKYLFRKEGQNVTLSCEQNLNHDAMYWYRQDPGQGLRLIYYSQIVNDFQKGDIAEGYSVSREKKESFPLTVTSAQKNPTAFYLCASRAGVGDEQYFGPGTRLTVT.

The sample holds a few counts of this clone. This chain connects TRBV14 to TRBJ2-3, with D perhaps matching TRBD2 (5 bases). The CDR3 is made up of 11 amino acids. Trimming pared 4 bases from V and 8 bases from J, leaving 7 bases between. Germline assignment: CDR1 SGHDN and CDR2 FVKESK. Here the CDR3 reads CASSPGVTQYF. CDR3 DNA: TGTGCCAGCAGCCCCGGGGTTACGCAGTATTTT.

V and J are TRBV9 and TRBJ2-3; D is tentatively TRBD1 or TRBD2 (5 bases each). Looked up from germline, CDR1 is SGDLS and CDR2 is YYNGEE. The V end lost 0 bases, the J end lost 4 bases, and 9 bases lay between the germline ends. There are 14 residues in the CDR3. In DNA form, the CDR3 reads TGTGCCAGCAGCGTAGTGGTGGGGGCAGATACGCAGTATTTT. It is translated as CASSVVVGADTQYF.

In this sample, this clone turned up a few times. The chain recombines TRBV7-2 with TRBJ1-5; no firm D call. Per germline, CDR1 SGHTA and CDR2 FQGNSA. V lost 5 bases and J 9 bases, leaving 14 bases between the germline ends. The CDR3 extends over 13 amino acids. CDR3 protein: CASSLEYASPQHF. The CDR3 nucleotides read TGTGCCAGCAGCCTCGAGTACGCCTCGCCCCAGCATTTT.

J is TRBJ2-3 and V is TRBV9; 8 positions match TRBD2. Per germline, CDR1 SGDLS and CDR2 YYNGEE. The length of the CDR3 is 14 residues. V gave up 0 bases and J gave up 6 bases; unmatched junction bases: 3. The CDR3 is CASSVDGRADTQYF. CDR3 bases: TGTGCCAGCAGCGTAGACGGGAGGGCGGATACGCAGTATTTT.

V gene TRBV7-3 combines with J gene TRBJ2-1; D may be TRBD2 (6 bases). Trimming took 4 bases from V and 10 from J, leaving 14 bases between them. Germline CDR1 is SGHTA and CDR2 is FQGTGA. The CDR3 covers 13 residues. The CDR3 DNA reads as TGTGCCAGCAGCTCCACGCGGGATGGGGAGCAGTTCTTC. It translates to CASSSTRDGEQFF.

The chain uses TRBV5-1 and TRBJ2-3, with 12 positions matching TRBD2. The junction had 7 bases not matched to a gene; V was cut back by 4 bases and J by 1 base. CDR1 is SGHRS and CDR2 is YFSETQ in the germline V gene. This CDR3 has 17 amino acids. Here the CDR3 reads CASSPGPSGGGTDTQYF. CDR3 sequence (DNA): TGCGCCAGCAGCCCCGGGCCTAGCGGGGGGGGCACAGATACGCAGTATTTT.

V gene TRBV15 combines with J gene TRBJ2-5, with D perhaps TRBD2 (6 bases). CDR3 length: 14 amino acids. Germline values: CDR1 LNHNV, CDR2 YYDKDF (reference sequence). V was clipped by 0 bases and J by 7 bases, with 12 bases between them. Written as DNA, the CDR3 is TGTGCCACCAGCAGAGAGGGGGGACTTCGGACCCAGTACTTC. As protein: CATSREGGLRTQYF.

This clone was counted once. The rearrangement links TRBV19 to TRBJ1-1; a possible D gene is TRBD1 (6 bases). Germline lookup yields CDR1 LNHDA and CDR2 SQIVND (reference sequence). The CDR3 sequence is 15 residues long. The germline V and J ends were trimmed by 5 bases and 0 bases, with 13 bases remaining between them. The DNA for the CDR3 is TGTGCCAGTAGTCCTCCGACAGGTATGAACACTGAAGCTTTCTTT. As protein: CASSPPTGMNTEAFF.

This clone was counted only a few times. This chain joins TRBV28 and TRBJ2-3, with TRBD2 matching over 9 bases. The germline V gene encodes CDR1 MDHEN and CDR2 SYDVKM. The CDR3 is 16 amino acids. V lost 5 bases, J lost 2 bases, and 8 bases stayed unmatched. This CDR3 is CASSLDSGGFTDTQYF. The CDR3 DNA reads TGTGCCAGCAGTCTGGACAGCGGGGGGTTCACAGATACGCAGTATTTT.

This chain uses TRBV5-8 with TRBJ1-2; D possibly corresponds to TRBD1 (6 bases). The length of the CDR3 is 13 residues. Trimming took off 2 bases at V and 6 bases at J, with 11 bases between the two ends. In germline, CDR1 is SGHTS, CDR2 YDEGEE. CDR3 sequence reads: CASSLGGTDGYTF. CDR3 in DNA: TGTGCCAGCAGCTTAGGGGGGACGGATGGCTACACCTTC. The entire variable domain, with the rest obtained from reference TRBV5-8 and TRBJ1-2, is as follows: EAGVTQSPTHLIKTRGQQATLRCSPISGHTSVYWYQQALGLGLQFLLWYDEGEERNRGNFPPRFSGRQFPNYSSELNVNALELEDSALYLCASSLGGTDGYTFGSGTRLTVV.

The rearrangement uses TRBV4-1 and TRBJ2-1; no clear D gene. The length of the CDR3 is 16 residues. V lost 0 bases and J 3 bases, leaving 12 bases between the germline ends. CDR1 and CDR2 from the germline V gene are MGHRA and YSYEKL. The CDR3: CASSQDGQVGYNEQFF. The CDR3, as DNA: TGCGCCAGCAGCCAAGATGGTCAGGTAGGCTACAATGAGCAGTTCTTC.